This TCR beta chain is from a study of T-cell memory formation after mild COVID-19. MiXCR, run by TCRdb on the 5' RACE reads, gives a single entry per CDR3 protein. The table records 400,000 or so distinct CDR3 sequences, 15% to 25% of them present only once. The CDR3 consists of 16 residues. Germline assignment: CDR1 SGHAT and CDR2 FQNNGV. Losses at the gene ends were 5 bases for V and 7 bases for J; bases not matched to a gene: 13. This TCR was recovered from an adult woman who had mild COVID-19 (a few samples of this study predate the infection). Cell type and time point are not known. The chain employs TRBV11-2 and TRBJ2-1; 8 bases agree with TRBD1. Sequencing was done on a sample of PBMCs or a T cell subset sorted from them (not recorded which). For the CDR3, the DNA is TGTGCCAGCAGCAAACTCCAGGGGGCAAGTGGTAATGAGCAGTTCTTC. Protein product: CASSKLQGASGNEQFF.